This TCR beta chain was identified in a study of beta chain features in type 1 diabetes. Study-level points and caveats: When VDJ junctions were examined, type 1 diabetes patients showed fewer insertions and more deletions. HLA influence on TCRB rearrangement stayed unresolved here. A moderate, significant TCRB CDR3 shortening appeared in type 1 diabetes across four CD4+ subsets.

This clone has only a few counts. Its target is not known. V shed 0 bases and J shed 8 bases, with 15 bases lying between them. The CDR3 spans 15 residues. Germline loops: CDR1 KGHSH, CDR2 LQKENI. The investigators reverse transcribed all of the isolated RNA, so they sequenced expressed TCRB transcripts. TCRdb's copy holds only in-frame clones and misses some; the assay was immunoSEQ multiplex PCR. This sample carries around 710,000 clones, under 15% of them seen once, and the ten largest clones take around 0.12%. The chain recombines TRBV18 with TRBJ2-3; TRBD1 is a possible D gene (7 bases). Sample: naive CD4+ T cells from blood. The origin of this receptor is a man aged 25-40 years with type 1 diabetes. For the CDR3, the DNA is TGTGCCAGCTCACCACCCCCAGGGGGAGGAGGTACGCAGTATTTT. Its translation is CASSPPPGGGGTQYF.